Sequencing of this T cell receptor (beta chain) was carried out in a study of human T cells and chemical hapten exposure. Across the whole study: Mostly female patients had alopecia areata, totalis or universalis.

Time point indicated: patch test 1, 2 weeks after DPC sensitization. The treatment was: therapeutic diphenylcyclopropenone sensitization with weekly scalp DPC. It was from unfractionated whole blood that total RNA was extracted. This clonotype was seen at least ten times. Its antigen remains unidentified. TCRdb passed the RACE reads through MiXCR, listing each CDR3 protein once. The sample holds tens of thousands of distinct CDR3 sequences, roughly a tenth seen once. Germline loops: CDR1 SGHTA, CDR2 FQGTGA. There are 14 residues in the CDR3. The trim removed 5 bases at V and 3 bases at J, leaving 4 bases unmatched. Overall study results and limits: In comparison with controls, expanded TCRs gave rise to a significantly larger number of large CDR3 similarity clusters.

V gene TRBV7-3 combines with J gene TRBJ2-1; 7 nucleotides line up with TRBD2. The sequenced sample was whole blood, obtained in connection with sensitization to the hapten diphenylcyclopropenone (DPC). The sequence derives from a man in his forties or fifties with alopecia areata. Some clones in this sample may be carry-over from other donors' samples. The CDR3 region has the DNA TGTGCCAGCAGCCCAACTAGCGACTACAATGAGCAGTTCTTC. Its translation is CASSPTSDYNEQFF.